This T cell receptor beta chain came from a study of beta chain features in type 1 diabetes. Study information: Patients looked much like healthy donors when it came to age, gender and cell yields. Examination spanned about 99 million sorted cells from all samples. Study-wide points: Patients with Type 1 diabetes showed moderately but significantly shorter TCRB CDR3s in all four CD4+ subsets.

Expressed TCRB transcripts were sequenced because the isolated RNA had all been reverse transcribed beforehand. Sequencing used immunoSEQ multiplex PCR; TCRdb keeps in-frame clones, though not all of them. The sample holds around 650,000 clones; 12% are singletons and the top ten take more than 0.09%. A single heparinised draw of roughly 100 mL on average was taken per donor. Without exception, sorted populations had purity beyond 95%. In its sample, this clone was seen a few times. Its antigen is not identified. There are 13 residues in the CDR3. V was clipped by 3 bases and J by 5 bases, with 10 bases between them. From germline, CDR1 is MNHEY and CDR2 SMNVEV (reference sequence).

The sequenced material came from naive CD4+ T cells from blood. The rearrangement links TRBV27 to TRBJ1-1; TRBD1 might be the D (5 bases). The TCR was taken from a man under 40 with type 1 diabetes. DNA for the CDR3: TGTGCCAGCAGTTTGCAGGGAACAACTGAAGCTTTCTTT. It encodes CASSLQGTTEAFF.